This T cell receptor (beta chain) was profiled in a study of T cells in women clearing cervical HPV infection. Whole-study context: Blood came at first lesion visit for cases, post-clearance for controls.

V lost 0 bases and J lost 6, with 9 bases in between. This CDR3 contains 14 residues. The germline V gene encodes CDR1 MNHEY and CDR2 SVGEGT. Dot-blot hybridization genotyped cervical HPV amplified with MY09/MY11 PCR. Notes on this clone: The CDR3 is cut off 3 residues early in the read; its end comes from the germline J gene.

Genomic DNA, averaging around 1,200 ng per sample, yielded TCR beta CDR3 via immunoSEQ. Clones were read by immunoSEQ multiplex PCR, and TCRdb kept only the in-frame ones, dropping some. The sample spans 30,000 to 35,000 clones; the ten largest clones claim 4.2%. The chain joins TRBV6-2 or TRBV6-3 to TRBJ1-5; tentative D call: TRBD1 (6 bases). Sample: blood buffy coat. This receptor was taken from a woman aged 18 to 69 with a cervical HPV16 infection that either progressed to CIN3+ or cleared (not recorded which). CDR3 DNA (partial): TGTGCCAGCAGTTACTCCAGGGGACGTCAGCCC. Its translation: CASSYSRGRQP. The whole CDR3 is CASSYSRGRQPQHF.